This entry describes one T cell receptor (beta chain). Its antigen target is currently unknown. One base away there is no much larger clone; base qualities are not given. The reads were generated on an Illumina NovaSeq 6000. Using 5'RACE with constant-segment primers, TCRalpha and TCRbeta cDNA libraries were constructed, with sample barcodes and unique molecular identifiers added in the process. Trizol reagent was used to extract RNA from every sample. The libraries were amplified in two PCR steps, and the second step added a second sample barcode and Illumina TruSeq adapters. The libraries were sequenced on an Illumina NovaSeq using 2 x 150 bp paired-end reads. In the authors' own workflow: The reads were demultiplexed and collapsed into UMI-guided consensus sequences using migec v1.2.7. Using mixcr v2.1.11, UMI consensuses were aligned to TRA and TRB V and J templates and then assembled into clonotypes. A clonotype was counted as expanded or contracted only when both edgeR and NoisET called the clonotype significant, with the noise models trained on biological replicates. For edgeR calls, the cutoffs were a false discovery rate-adjusted p below 0.01 and a log2 fold-change threshold of 1. As an exploratory analysis of dynamics, max-normalized trajectories of the 1000 most abundant clonotypes were examined with PCA combined with hierarchical clustering. Each responding clone was given a CD4 or CD8 phenotype based on the CD4+ and CD8+ repertoires, which had been sequenced separately. The public reads were quality trimmed at Q25 with fastp and then assembled into clones with MiXCR by TCRdb, keeping productive beta chains. A single entry per CDR3 protein holds the most common genes and DNA from its merged rows. TCRdb's processing, not the authors' own work, is the source of the V and J calls. The sample records 250,000 to 350,000 distinct CDR3 sequences, 15% to 20% of which are singletons. The ten largest clonotypes hold over 20% of the sample.

This specimen comes from a study of T-cell memory formation after mild COVID-19 listed by TCRdb under 2021. Some background on the complete study: Most TCR sequence clusters were specific to one of the two donors. Longitudinal TCRalpha and TCRbeta repertoire sequencing tracked T-cell clones expanding and contracting after mild COVID-19 in two donors. The cohort comprised two young, previously healthy adult volunteers, one female and one male. Beyond this particular receptor, the publication reports: The second-wave clones that peaked on day 37 were not confirmed to be SARS-CoV-2 specific. Balanced CD4/CD8 phenotypes were observed for clones contracting from day 15 to 85, whereas a bias towards CD4+ was observed for a second wave of clones expanding from day 15 to 37. Some responding clones were found in pre-infection memory, which suggests that pre-existing cross-reactive memory T cells took part in the SARS-CoV-2 response. Only a couple of mild cases were covered by the study, and larger cohorts that include severe cases with pre-infection samples were considered necessary. Contracting CD4+ clones were located mainly in the CM and EM memory subsets, whereas CD8+ clones were found to be enriched in EMRA.

Ficoll-Paque density gradient centrifugation was the method used to isolate PBMCs. From its cysteine to its phenylalanine, the CDR3 spans 15 amino acids. The sequence is cut down to CDR3 DNA, 45 bases in frame from base 1. Trimming removed 8 bases from V and 0 bases from J, leaving 14 bases between the germline ends. The germline V gene sets CDR1 to MNHEY and CDR2 to SVGAGI. The sequencing input was PBMCs or a T cell subset sorted from them (not recorded which). This clonotype originated in a man younger than 30 who had mild COVID-19 (a few samples of this study predate the infection). The sample titles of this study are shuffled in the database, so cell type and time point are left out; the donor was told from shared clones. The V and J segments used are TRBV6-5 and TRBJ1-5, with TRBD1 as a weak D call on 6 bases. CDR3 region: CASGLDRDSNQPQHF. The sequenced DNA is TGTGCCAGCGGATTGGACAGAGATAGCAATCAGCCCCAGCATTTT.